This entry concerns a single T cell receptor beta chain. This specimen comes from a study of T cell responses to AZD1222 COVID-19 vaccine. V shed 7 bases and J 3 bases; nucleotides not matched to a gene: 7. The CDR3 extends over 15 amino acids. Germline-derived CDR1 and CDR2 are SNHLY and FYNNEI. Clones were sequenced by immunoSEQ multiplex PCR, and TCRdb holds only the in-frame ones, with some missing. Of some 150,000 clones detected, 80% to 95% appear once; the ten largest clones hold approximately 3.8%. The material sequenced was peripheral blood, taken 28 days after the second AZD1222 dose. The chain combines TRBV2 with TRBJ2-3, with TRBD2 identical over 10 bases. This sequence was found in an adult who received the AZD1222 COVID-19 vaccine. CDR3 bases: TGTGCCAGCACGGGGAGCGGGAGGGAGACAGATACGCAGTATTTT. This sequence encodes CASTGSGRETDTQYF.